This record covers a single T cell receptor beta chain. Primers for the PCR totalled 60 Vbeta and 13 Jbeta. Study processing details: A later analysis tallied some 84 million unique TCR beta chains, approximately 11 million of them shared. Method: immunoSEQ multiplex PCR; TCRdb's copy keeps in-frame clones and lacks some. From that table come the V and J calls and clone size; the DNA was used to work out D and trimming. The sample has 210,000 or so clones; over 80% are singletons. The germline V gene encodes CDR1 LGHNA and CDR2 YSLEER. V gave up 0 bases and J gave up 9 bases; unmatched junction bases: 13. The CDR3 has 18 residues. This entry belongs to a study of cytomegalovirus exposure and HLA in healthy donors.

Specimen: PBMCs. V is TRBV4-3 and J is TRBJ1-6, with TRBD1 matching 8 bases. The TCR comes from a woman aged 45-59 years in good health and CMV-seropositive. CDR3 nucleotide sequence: TGCGCCAGCAGCCAAGAAACACCCTTGACAGGGGCGGGTTCACCCCTCCACTTT. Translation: CASSQETPLTGAGSPLHF.